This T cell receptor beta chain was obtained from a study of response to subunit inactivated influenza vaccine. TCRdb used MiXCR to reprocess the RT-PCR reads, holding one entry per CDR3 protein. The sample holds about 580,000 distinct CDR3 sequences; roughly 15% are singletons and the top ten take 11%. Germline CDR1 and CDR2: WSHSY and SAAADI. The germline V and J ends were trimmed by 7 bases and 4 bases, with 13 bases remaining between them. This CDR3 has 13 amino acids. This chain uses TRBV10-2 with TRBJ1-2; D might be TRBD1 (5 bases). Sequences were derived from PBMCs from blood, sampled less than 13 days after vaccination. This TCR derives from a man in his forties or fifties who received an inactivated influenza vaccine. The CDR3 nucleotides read TGCGCCAGCACCCCGGGACGGCCCTATGGCTACACCTTC. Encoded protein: CASTPGRPYGYTF.